What follows are 10 T cell receptor beta chains derived from one specimen sequenced in a study of T cells in Graves' hyperthyroidism and ophthalmopathy. RNA transcripts provided the source from which TCR beta CDR3 regions were amplified. TCR CDR3 regions were first amplified by RT-PCR with HTBI primers. Using its own MiXCR run on the multiplex PCR reads, TCRdb lists one record per CDR3 protein. The table includes about 590,000 distinct CDR3 sequences, 12% to 15% detected once. Source material: blood. The source of these receptors is a woman aged 18-29 years with Graves' ophthalmopathy.

The chain combines TRBV7-2 with TRBJ1-2; D ambiguous. Trimming cost V 2 bases and J 14 bases, with 18 bases left between them. From germline, CDR1 is SGHTA and CDR2 FQGNSA. This CDR3 is built from 13 residues. This CDR3 is CASSLSLDTAGTF. CDR3 DNA: TGTGCCAGCAGCTTATCGCTTGACACCGCCGGGACCTTC.

This clonotype was seen many times. This chain connects TRBV7-8 to TRBJ2-1; TRBD2 is a possible D gene (7 bases). With 1 base removed from V and 4 bases from J, the gap between germline ends came to 20 bases. In germline, CDR1 is SGHVS, CDR2 FQNEAQ. The CDR3 has 18 residues. The DNA of the CDR3 is TGTGCCAGCAGCTTAGGGCCTGGGGGGGGAGGGGGATACAATGAGCAGTTCTTC. It is translated as CASSLGPGGGGGYNEQFF.

This clonotype has more than one count but fewer than ten. This could be a read error, since a much larger clone is one nucleotide away. The CDR3 nucleotides are TGTGCCAGCAGTTCCTCCAGACACGAGCAGTACTTC. As protein: CASSSSRHEQYF. The rearrangement joins TRBV28 to TRBJ2-7; no clear D. This CDR3 spans 12 amino acids. Germline-derived CDR1 and CDR2 are MDHEN and SYDVKM. V dropped 4 bases and J dropped 5 bases, with 9 bases sitting between them.

The table lists this clonotype with many counts. This chain uses TRBV11-3 with TRBJ2-5, with D tentatively TRBD2 (6 bases). The germline V gene encodes CDR1 SGHNT and CDR2 YENEEA. CDR3 length: 14 residues. V shed 5 bases and J shed 5 bases, with 15 bases lying between them. This CDR3 reads CASSPLAPVETQYF. The CDR3 region has the DNA TGTGCCAGCAGCCCACTAGCCCCAGTGGAGACCCAGTACTTC. The entire variable domain, with the rest obtained from reference TRBV11-3 and TRBJ2-5, is as follows: EAGVVQSPRYKIIEKKQPVAFWCNPISGHNTLYWYLQNLGQGPELLIRYENEEAVDDSQLPKDRFSAERLKGVDSTLKIQPAELGDSAVYLCASSPLAPVETQYFGPGTRLLVL.

Ten or more counts support this clonotype. The chain has TRBV7-2 and TRBJ2-3, with D maybe TRBD1 (6 bases). Trimming cost V 5 bases and J 0 bases, with 12 bases left between them. This CDR3 is built from 15 residues. Per germline, CDR1 SGHTA and CDR2 FQGNSA. In nucleotides, the CDR3 is TGTGCCAGCAGCAGCCGACAGGATAGCACAGATACGCAGTATTTT. Its translation is CASSSRQDSTDTQYF.

This clonotype was picked up many times. Written as DNA, the CDR3 is TGTGCCAGCAGTCAGGACAGTTTCTCCTACGAGCAGTACTTC. Its protein is CASSQDSFSYEQYF. The chain joins TRBV28 to TRBJ2-7; maybe TRBD1 (6 bases). V lost 5 bases and J 0 bases, leaving 11 bases between the germline ends. This CDR3 has 14 amino acids. Germline assignment: CDR1 MDHEN and CDR2 SYDVKM.

This clonotype has ten or more counts. The CDR3 reads CASSFSRTPYF. The CDR3, as DNA: TGTGCCAGCAGTTTCTCCCGGACACCCTACTTC. The gene calls are TRBV28 and TRBJ2-5; possible D gene TRBD1, 5 bases. The CDR3 length is 11 residues. Germline CDR1 and CDR2: MDHEN and SYDVKM. V was pared by 3 bases and J by 14 bases, with 13 bases between.

In regard to this clonotype: A single base separates this from a much larger clone, so it may be a read error. The V gene is TRBV6-1, the J gene TRBJ2-1; D is unresolved. Deletions cut 5 bases from V and 7 bases from J, with 9 bases between. This CDR3 comprises 12 residues. The germline gives CDR1 MNHNS, CDR2 SASEGT. This chain's CDR3 is CASSPHGNEQFF. The DNA of the CDR3 is TGTGCCAGCAGTCCCCACGGGAATGAGCAGTTCTTC.

This clonotype was counted ten times or more. The genes are TRBV7-3 and TRBJ2-3; D ambiguous. Trimming took 6 bases from V and 6 from J, leaving 16 bases between them. CDR3 length equals 14 residues. Germline assignment: CDR1 SGHTA and CDR2 FQGTGA. The CDR3: CASSSGPRRDTQYF. Here the CDR3 DNA reads TGTGCCAGCAGTTCCGGGCCCCGCAGGGATACGCAGTATTTT.

This clonotype was counted only a few times. CDR3 region: CASSSPTGGYGYTF. The CDR3 DNA reads as TGTGCCAGCAGTTCCCCGACAGGGGGCTATGGCTACACCTTC. The chain couples TRBV27 to TRBJ1-2; 9 positions match TRBD1. This CDR3 spans 14 amino acids. Germline V gene sequence: CDR1 MNHEY, CDR2 SMNVEV (reference sequence). The ends lost 4 bases at V and 4 bases at J; junction bases unmatched: 4.